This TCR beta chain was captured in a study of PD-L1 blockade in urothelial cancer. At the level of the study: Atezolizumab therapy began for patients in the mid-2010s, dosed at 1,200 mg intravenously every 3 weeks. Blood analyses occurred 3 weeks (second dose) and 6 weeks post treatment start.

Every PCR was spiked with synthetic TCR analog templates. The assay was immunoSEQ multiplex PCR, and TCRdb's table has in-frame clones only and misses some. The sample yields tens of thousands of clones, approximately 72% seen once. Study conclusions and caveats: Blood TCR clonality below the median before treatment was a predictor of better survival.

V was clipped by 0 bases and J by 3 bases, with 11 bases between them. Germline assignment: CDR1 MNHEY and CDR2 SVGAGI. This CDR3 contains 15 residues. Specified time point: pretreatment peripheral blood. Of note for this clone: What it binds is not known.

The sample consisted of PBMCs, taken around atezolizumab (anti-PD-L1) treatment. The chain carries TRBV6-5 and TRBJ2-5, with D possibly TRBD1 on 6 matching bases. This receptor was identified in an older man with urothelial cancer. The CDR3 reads CASSYSGRGEETQYF. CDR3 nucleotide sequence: TGTGCCAGCAGTTACTCGGGCAGGGGAGAAGAGACCCAGTACTTC.